This T cell receptor beta chain was identified during a study of blood T cell repertoires in COVID-19. Libraries were prepared by immunoSEQ multiplex PCR; TCRdb keeps only in-frame clonotypes and omits some of them. The data contain more than 200,000 clones, around four fifths of them singletons. The CDR3 is 14 amino acids. V was pared by 1 base and J by 2 bases, with 7 bases between. CDR1 is SGHKS, CDR2 YYEKEE, per germline (reference sequence). This chain uses TRBV5-5 with TRBJ1-3, with a weak D call TRBD1 (6 bases). What was sequenced was peripheral blood. The clonotype was recovered from a woman aged 80 or over with COVID-19, enrolled during active disease. The CDR3: CASSLTGPGNTIYF. The CDR3 nucleotides read TGTGCCAGCAGCTTGACAGGGCCTGGAAACACCATATATTTT.